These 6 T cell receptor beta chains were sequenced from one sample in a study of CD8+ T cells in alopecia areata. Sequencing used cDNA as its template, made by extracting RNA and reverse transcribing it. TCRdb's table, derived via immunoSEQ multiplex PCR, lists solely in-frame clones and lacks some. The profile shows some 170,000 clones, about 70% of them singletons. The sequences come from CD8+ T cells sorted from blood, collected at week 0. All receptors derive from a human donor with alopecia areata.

CDR3 in DNA: TGCGCCAGCAGCCACCCTGGGGGGGATGGCTACACCTTC. This translates into CASSHPGGDGYTF. The V gene is TRBV4-1, the J gene TRBJ1-2; D is possibly TRBD1 (5 bases). Trimming left V 3 bases short and J 6 bases short, with 11 bases between. CDR1 is MGHRA and CDR2 is YSYEKL in the germline V gene. The CDR3 length is 13 residues.

In DNA, the CDR3 is TGTGCCAGCAGCTTGAGCAGGGAGGATGGCTACACCTTC. Translation: CASSLSREDGYTF. The chain uses TRBV4-2 and TRBJ1-2, with a possible D match to TRBD1 (5 bases). V lost 5 bases and J lost 6, with 13 bases in between. Germline V gene sequence: CDR1 LGHNA, CDR2 YNFKEQ. The CDR3 spans 13 residues.

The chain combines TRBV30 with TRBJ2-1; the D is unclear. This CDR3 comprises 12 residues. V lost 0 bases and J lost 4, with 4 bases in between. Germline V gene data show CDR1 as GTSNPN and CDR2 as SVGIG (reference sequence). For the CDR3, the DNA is TGTGCCTGGAGTGTCAGATACAATGAGCAGTTCTTC. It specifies CAWSVRYNEQFF. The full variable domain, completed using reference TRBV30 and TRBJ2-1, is SQTIHQWPATLVQPVGSPLSLECTVEGTSNPNLYWYRQAAGRGLQLLFYSVGIGQISSEVPQNLSASRPQDRQFILSSKKLLLSDSGFYLCAWSVRYNEQFFGPGTRLTVL.

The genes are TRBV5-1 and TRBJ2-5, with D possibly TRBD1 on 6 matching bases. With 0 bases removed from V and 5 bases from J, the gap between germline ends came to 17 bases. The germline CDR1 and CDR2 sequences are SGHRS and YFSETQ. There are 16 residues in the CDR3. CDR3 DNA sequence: TGCGCCAGCAGCTTGGGGCCGATCAGGGGATCGGAGACCCAGTACTTC. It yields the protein CASSLGPIRGSETQYF.

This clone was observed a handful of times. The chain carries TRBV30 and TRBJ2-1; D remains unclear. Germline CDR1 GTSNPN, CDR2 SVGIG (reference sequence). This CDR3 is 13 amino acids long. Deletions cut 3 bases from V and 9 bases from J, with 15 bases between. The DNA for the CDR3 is TGTGCCTGGAGGCTCGGTAGTGGCCGTGAGCAGTTCTTC. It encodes CAWRLGSGREQFF.

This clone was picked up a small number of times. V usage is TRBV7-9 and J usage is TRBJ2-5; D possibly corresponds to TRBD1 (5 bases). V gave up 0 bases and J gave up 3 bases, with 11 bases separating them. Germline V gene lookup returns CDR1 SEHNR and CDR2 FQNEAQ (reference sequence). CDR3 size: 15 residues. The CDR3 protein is CASSLAARVKETQYF. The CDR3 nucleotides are TGTGCCAGCAGCTTAGCAGCCAGGGTAAAAGAGACCCAGTACTTC.